A selection of T cell receptor beta chains follows, all from one sample in a study of T cell changes during pregnancy in multiple sclerosis. Here immunoSEQ multiplex PCR was the method, and the copy in TCRdb shows in-frame clones only, minus some. Among 40,000 to 50,000 clones listed, roughly 89% were seen once. This sample comprised CD4+ T cells from peripheral blood mononuclear cells, obtained in the first trimester of pregnancy. The receptors here all came from a female donor with multiple sclerosis, enrolled in a pregnancy study. The CDR3 runs from the conserved cysteine through the conserved F or W. The D gene is left open where the match is weak. Only part of the rows carry a size: once, few, many, or a class if the clone is expanded.

d_call | j_call | v_call | clone_size | cdr3_aa | cdr3_nt
- | TRBJ2-7 | TRBV6-1 | - | CASSRGAAFSYEQYF | TGTGCCAGCAGTCGGGGGGCAGCGTTCTCCTACGAGCAGTACTTC
TRBD2 | TRBJ2-3 | TRBV30 | - | CAWSRTSGDTDTQYF | TGTGCCTGGAGTCGGACTAGCGGGGACACAGATACGCAGTATTTT
- | TRBJ1-1 | TRBV30 | - | CAWSVRGSTEAFF | TGTGCCTGGAGTGTGAGGGGGTCCACTGAAGCTTTCTTT
- | TRBJ2-7 | TRBV9 | - | CASSVEVLVARGEQYF | TGTGCCAGCAGCGTAGAGGTCCTAGTCGCCCGAGGCGAGCAGTACTTC
TRBD1 | TRBJ2-2 | TRBV9 | - | CASSVVGVPGQGSYGELFF | TGTGCCAGCAGCGTAGTCGGGGTACCGGGACAGGGATCTTACGGGGAGCTGTTTTTT
- | TRBJ2-7 | TRBV25-1 | - | CASSEPGAKGIEQYF | TGTGCCAGCAGTGAACCAGGGGCTAAGGGTATCGAGCAGTACTTC
- | TRBJ1-2 | TRBV19 | - | CASSIVGDPANYGYTF | TGTGCCAGTAGTATAGTAGGAGATCCAGCTAACTATGGCTACACCTTC
- | TRBJ1-4 | TRBV29-1 | - | CSVVEGPPRDEKLFF | TGCAGCGTGGTTGAAGGTCCTCCTCGGGATGAAAAACTGTTTTTT
- | TRBJ2-3 | TRBV19 | once | CASNRGSTDTQYF | TGTGCCAGTAATCGGGGGAGCACAGATACGCAGTATTTT
TRBD1 | TRBJ1-5 | TRBV6-6 | - | CASSDRGRGQPQHF | TGTGCCAGCAGCGACAGGGGCAGGGGTCAGCCCCAGCATTTT
TRBD2 | TRBJ2-7 | TRBV11-2 | - | CASSFLAGGYEQYF | TGTGCCAGCAGCTTTTTAGCGGGGGGGTACGAGCAGTACTTC
- | TRBJ2-2 | TRBV10-3 | - | CAALQGSNTGELFF | TGTGCCGCCCTGCAGGGCTCGAACACCGGGGAGCTGTTTTTT
- | TRBJ2-6 | TRBV6-6 | - | CATGGGGPTGANVLTF | TGTGCCACCGGGGGAGGGGGGCCCACTGGGGCCAACGTCCTGACTTTC
- | TRBJ2-2 | TRBV5-6 | - | CASSLPGQLNTGELFF | TGTGCCAGCAGCTTGCCAGGACAGCTTAACACCGGGGAGCTGTTTTTT
TRBD1 | TRBJ2-4 | TRBV19 | - | CASSRTGDVAKNIQYF | TGTGCCAGTAGTAGGACAGGGGACGTAGCCAAAAACATTCAGTACTTC
TRBD2 | TRBJ2-7 | TRBV28 | - | CASTSPGTSEPYEQYF | TGTGCCAGCACCAGCCCCGGGACTAGCGAACCCTACGAGCAGTACTTC
TRBD2 | TRBJ2-1 | TRBV5-5 | - | CASSLRKGLAGYNEQFF | TGTGCCAGCAGCTTGAGAAAAGGACTAGCGGGTTACAATGAGCAGTTCTTC
- | TRBJ2-2 | TRBV19 | - | CASRIQQVTGELFF | TGTGCCAGTAGGATCCAGCAGGTCACCGGGGAGCTGTTTTTT
TRBD2 | TRBJ2-1 | TRBV7-2 | - | CASSSPPGRDEQFF | TGTGCCAGCAGCTCCCCCCCAGGGAGGGATGAGCAGTTCTTC
TRBD1 | TRBJ1-2 | TRBV18 | - | CASSLPEGARGYTF | TGTGCCAGCTCACTGCCGGAGGGGGCAAGGGGCTACACCTTC
- | TRBJ2-1 | TRBV5-1 | - | CASSTGVGNEQFF | TGCGCCAGCAGCACCGGGGTTGGAAATGAGCAGTTCTTC
- | TRBJ2-5 | TRBV2 | - | CASIRQEGQETQYF | TGTGCCAGCATTCGACAGGAAGGCCAAGAGACCCAGTACTTC
- | TRBJ1-2 | TRBV5-6 | - | CASSRGGQRYGYTF | TGTGCCAGCAGCCGGGGGGGGCAGCGATATGGCTACACCTTC
TRBD1 | TRBJ1-1 | TRBV30 | - | CAWSPRTGGTEAFF | TGTGCCTGGAGTCCAAGGACAGGGGGCACTGAAGCTTTCTTT
TRBD2 | TRBJ2-1 | TRBV5-5 | - | CASSLQLAGTNEQFF | TGTGCCAGCAGCTTGCAACTAGCGGGGACCAATGAGCAGTTCTTC
TRBD2 | TRBJ2-3 | TRBV29-1 | - | CSAKGLDTDTQYF | TGCAGCGCCAAGGGACTAGACACAGATACGCAGTATTTT
TRBD1 | TRBJ2-5 | TRBV7-9 | - | CASSFPGGSETQYF | TGTGCCAGCAGCTTCCCAGGGGGTAGCGAGACCCAGTACTTC
- | TRBJ2-6 | TRBV5-1 | - | CASSDLQSGANVLTF | TGCGCCAGCTCCGACTTGCAATCTGGGGCCAACGTCCTGACTTTC